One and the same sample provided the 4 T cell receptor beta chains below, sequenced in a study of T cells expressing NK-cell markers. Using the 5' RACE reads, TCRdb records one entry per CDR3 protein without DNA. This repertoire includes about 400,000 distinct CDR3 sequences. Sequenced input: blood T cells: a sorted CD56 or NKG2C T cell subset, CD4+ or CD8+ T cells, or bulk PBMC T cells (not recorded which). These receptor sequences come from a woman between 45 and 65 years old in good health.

CDR3 sequence: CAVTANTEAFF. The chain joins TRBV21-1 to TRBJ1-1. TRBV21-1 is deemed a pseudogene. This CDR3 comprises 11 residues.

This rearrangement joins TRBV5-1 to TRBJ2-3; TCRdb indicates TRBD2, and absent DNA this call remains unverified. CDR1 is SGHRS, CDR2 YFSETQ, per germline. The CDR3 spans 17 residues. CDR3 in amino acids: CASSRSYRTSGKDTQYF.

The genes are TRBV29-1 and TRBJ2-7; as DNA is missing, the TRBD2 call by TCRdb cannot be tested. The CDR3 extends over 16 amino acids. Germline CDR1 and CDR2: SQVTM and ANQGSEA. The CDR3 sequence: CSVGGTSGASSYEQYF.

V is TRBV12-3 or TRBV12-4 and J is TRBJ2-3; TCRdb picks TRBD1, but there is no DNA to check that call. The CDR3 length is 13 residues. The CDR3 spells CASSGGSTDTQYF.